The present TCR beta chain was sequenced within a study of shared T cell receptors in the human thymus. Only in-frame clones appear in the TCRdb table, and some are missing; sequencing was by immunoSEQ multiplex PCR. The sample includes about 730,000 clones, 80% to 90% of them seen just once. The CDR3 is 17 amino acids. Germline CDR1 reads SNHLY; CDR2 reads FYNNEI. Trimming removed 5 bases from V and 2 bases from J, with 22 bases in between. This sample also appeared in a second study, on human thymus T cells.

The TCR was taken from a girl under three years old with a congenital heart defect. The sample consisted of thymocytes. This chain joins TRBV2 and TRBJ2-7; D might be TRBD2 (5 bases). The CDR3, as DNA: TGTGCCAGCAGTACAAAACCCGACCGGAGCGGACCCTACGAGCAGTACTTC. Its protein product is CASSTKPDRSGPYEQYF.